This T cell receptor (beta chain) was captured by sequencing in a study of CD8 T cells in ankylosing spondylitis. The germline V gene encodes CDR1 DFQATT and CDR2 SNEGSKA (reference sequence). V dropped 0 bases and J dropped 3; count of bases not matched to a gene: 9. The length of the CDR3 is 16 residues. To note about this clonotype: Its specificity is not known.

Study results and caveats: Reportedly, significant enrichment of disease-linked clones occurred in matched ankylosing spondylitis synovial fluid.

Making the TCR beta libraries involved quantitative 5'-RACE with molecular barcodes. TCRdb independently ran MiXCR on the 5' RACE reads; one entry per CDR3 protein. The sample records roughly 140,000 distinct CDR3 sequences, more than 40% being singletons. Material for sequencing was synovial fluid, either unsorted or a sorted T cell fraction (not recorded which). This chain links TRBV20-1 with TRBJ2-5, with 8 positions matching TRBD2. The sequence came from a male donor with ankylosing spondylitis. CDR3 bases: TGCAGTGCTAGAGATGGGGCGGGGGGAATGGAAGAGACCCAGTACTTC. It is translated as CSARDGAGGMEETQYF.